The 15 T cell receptor beta chains presented below share a single source sample, sequenced in a study of blood T cell repertoires in COVID-19. TCRdb's table, derived via immunoSEQ multiplex PCR, lists solely in-frame clones and lacks some. The top ten clones hold about 4.2% of a sample with fewer than 350,000 clones, roughly 90% of them seen once. Sample: peripheral blood. All receptors come from a man aged 40-50 years with acute or convalescent COVID-19.

This clone occurred a few times. The chain links TRBV18 to TRBJ1-2; possible D gene TRBD1, 5 bases. V dropped 2 bases and J dropped 0 bases, with 7 bases sitting between them. The CDR3 sequence is 14 residues long. Germline values: CDR1 KGHSH, CDR2 LQKENI. CDR3 coding DNA: TGTGCCAGCTCACCAGACAGCCCTAACTATGGCTACACCTTC. Protein product: CASSPDSPNYGYTF.

This rearrangement joins TRBV11-3 to TRBJ2-3; 9 bases match TRBD2. J gave up 2 bases and V 3 bases, and 6 bases lay outside the gene matches. CDR1 and CDR2 from the germline V gene are SGHNT and YENEEA. The CDR3 length is 16 residues. CDR3 protein: CASSFRAGGPTDTQYF. The CDR3 bases are TGTGCCAGCAGCTTCAGAGCGGGGGGTCCCACAGATACGCAGTATTTT. The complete variable domain, with remaining parts taken from reference TRBV11-3 and TRBJ2-3, reads EAGVVQSPRYKIIEKKQPVAFWCNPISGHNTLYWYLQNLGQGPELLIRYENEEAVDDSQLPKDRFSAERLKGVDSTLKIQPAELGDSAVYLCASSFRAGGPTDTQYFGPGTRLTVL.

The gene calls are TRBV5-6 and TRBJ1-6, with D possibly being TRBD1 (5 bases). The CDR3 loop spans 15 amino acids. Trimming left V 0 bases short and J 7 bases short, with 11 bases between. Germline V lookup: CDR1 SGHDT, CDR2 YYEEEE. CDR3 in DNA: TGTGCCAGCAGCTTGGGGGCAGGGCGGAATTCACCCCTCCACTTT. Encoded protein: CASSLGAGRNSPLHF.

V usage is TRBV18 and J usage is TRBJ1-5; 7 bases fit TRBD1. The CDR3 runs to 13 residues. With 4 bases clipped from V and 6 bases from J, the junction kept 3 bases outside the gene matches. Germline loops: CDR1 KGHSH, CDR2 LQKENI. The CDR3 region has the DNA TGTGCCAGCTCACAGGGGGCGGTTCAGCCCCAGCATTTT. It yields the protein CASSQGAVQPQHF.

The chain joins TRBV7-2 to TRBJ1-5, with TRBD1 identical over 8 bases. The CDR3 sequence is 15 residues long. V shed 1 base, J shed 2 bases, and the junction held 1 base outside the gene matches. Germline CDR1 SGHTA, CDR2 FQGNSA. CDR3 residues: CASSLETGGNQPQHF. CDR3 nucleotide sequence: TGTGCCAGCAGCTTAGAGACAGGGGGCAATCAGCCCCAGCATTTT.

This sequence joins TRBV9 and TRBJ1-1; D may be TRBD1 (6 bases). Between the trimmed V and J ends, which lost 5 bases and 0 bases, there was a span of 11 bases. Germline CDR1 and CDR2: SGDLS and YYNGEE. The CDR3 is 14 residues long. CDR3 sequence (DNA): TGTGCCAGCAGGAGGACAGCCATGAACACTGAAGCTTTCTTT. This gives the protein CASRRTAMNTEAFF.

The chain uses TRBV6-5 and TRBJ1-4, with TRBD1 identical over 7 bases. The CDR3 totals 13 residues. J was trimmed by 5 bases and V by 8 bases; bases with no gene match: 5. Germline V gene lookup returns CDR1 MNHEY and CDR2 SVGAGI. The CDR3 coding sequence is TGTGCCAGCGAGGGGGCCTCAAATGAAAAACTGTTTTTT. Translated: CASEGASNEKLFF.

This chain uses TRBV19 with TRBJ1-1; D is perhaps TRBD1 (6 bases). V was trimmed by 0 bases and J by 9 bases, leaving 14 bases between them. The germline gives CDR1 LNHDA, CDR2 SQIVND (reference sequence). The CDR3 is made up of 14 amino acids. CDR3: CASSIDMGTGKAFF. The CDR3 nucleotides are TGTGCCAGTAGTATAGATATGGGAACAGGGAAAGCTTTCTTT.

The chain joins TRBV7-2 to TRBJ1-2; D is unresolved. The CDR3 runs 13 residues. V lost 3 bases and J 4 bases, leaving 9 bases between the germline ends. Germline V lookup: CDR1 SGHTA, CDR2 FQGNSA. The CDR3 spells CASSFGRVYGYTF. As DNA, the CDR3 is TGTGCCAGCAGCTTTGGGCGGGTCTATGGCTACACCTTC.

This clone was seen once. The chain couples TRBV2 to TRBJ1-1; D is ambiguous. The CDR3 is 13 residues long. Per the germline V gene, CDR1 is SNHLY and CDR2 is FYNNEI. Trimming pared 0 bases from V and 11 bases from J, leaving 13 bases between. CDR3 loop: CASSEALAAPAFF. The DNA of the CDR3 is TGTGCCAGCAGTGAAGCTCTGGCTGCCCCCGCTTTCTTT.

The CDR3 nucleotides are TGTGCCAGCTCACCATCGGCAGGTCTGGCCTATGGCTACACCTTC. As protein: CASSPSAGLAYGYTF. This chain joins TRBV18 and TRBJ1-2, with D unclear. Germline V CDR1 and CDR2: KGHSH, LQKENI. The CDR3 runs to 15 residues. V lost 2 bases and J lost 4, with 14 bases in between.

This clone was recorded a few times. V gene TRBV18 combines with J gene TRBJ1-1, with D tentatively TRBD1 (6 bases). Trimming stripped 4 bases from V and 8 bases from J, with 17 bases between. The germline V gene has CDR1 KGHSH and CDR2 LQKENI. The CDR3 is 14 amino acids. The CDR3 sequence is CASSRPVTGTEAFF. The CDR3 DNA follows: TGTGCCAGCTCACGTCCTGTAACAGGGACCGAAGCTTTCTTT. Full variable domain (outside the CDR3, taken from reference TRBV18 and TRBJ1-1): NAGVMQNPRHLVRRRGQEARLRCSPMKGHSHVYWYRQLPEEGLKFMVYLQKENIIDESGMPKERFSAEFPKEGPSILRIQQVVRGDSAAYFCASSRPVTGTEAFFGQGTRLTVV.

The gene calls are TRBV19 and TRBJ2-3; 10 bases match TRBD1. This CDR3 has 16 amino acids. Germline CDR1 LNHDA, CDR2 SQIVND (reference sequence). Trimming took 0 bases from V and 4 from J; bases not matched to a gene: 4. As DNA, the CDR3 is TGTGCCAGTAGTATAGATGTAGGGACAGGGGCAGATACGCAGTATTTT. The encoded protein is CASSIDVGTGADTQYF.

V gene TRBV3-1 (or the pseudogene TRBV3-2) combines with J gene TRBJ2-4; D perhaps matches TRBD2 (6 bases). Trimming removed 3 bases from V and 0 bases from J, with 9 bases in between. This CDR3 spans 15 amino acids. Germline V lookup: CDR1 LGHDT, CDR2 YNNKEL (reference sequence). In nucleotides, the CDR3 is TGTGCCAGCAGCCATGGAGGGTTAGCCAAAAACATTCAGTACTTC. Protein product: CASSHGGLAKNIQYF.

The chain couples TRBV5-1 to TRBJ2-1, with D possibly TRBD2 on 6 matching bases. V was clipped by 4 bases and J by 3 bases, with 14 bases between them. CDR3 length: 15 residues. CDR1 SGHRS and CDR2 YFSETQ come from the germline V gene. Written as DNA, the CDR3 is TGCGCCAGCAGCCTTGGGGTAGCGGACTACAATGAGCAGTTCTTC. Its protein product is CASSLGVADYNEQFF.